This TCR beta chain was recovered during a study of shared clonotypes between healthy human individuals. Method: immunoSEQ multiplex PCR; TCRdb's copy keeps in-frame clones and lacks some. In the table there are roughly 1 million clones, around 74% of which are singletons. The CDR3 runs 14 residues. Trimming cost V 1 base and J 6 bases, with 10 bases left between them. The germline V gene has CDR1 SGHRS and CDR2 YFSETQ. Only one count was recorded for this clone. The TCR sequence derives from a man younger than 30 in good health. Sequenced sample: memory CD4+ T cells sorted from blood. Subset indicated: CD45RA-negative fraction. The chain joins TRBV5-1 to TRBJ2-2, with unresolved D. The CDR3 protein is CASSLIGPPGELFF. CDR3 coding DNA: TGCGCCAGCAGCTTGATTGGCCCTCCCGGGGAGCTGTTTTTT. The whole variable domain, filled in from reference TRBV5-1 and TRBJ2-2, reads KAGVTQTPRYLIKTRGQQVTLSCSPISGHRSVSWYQQTPGQGLQFLFEYFSETQRNKGNFPGRFSGRQFSNSRSEMNVSTLELGDSALYLCASSLIGPPGELFFGEGSRLTVL.